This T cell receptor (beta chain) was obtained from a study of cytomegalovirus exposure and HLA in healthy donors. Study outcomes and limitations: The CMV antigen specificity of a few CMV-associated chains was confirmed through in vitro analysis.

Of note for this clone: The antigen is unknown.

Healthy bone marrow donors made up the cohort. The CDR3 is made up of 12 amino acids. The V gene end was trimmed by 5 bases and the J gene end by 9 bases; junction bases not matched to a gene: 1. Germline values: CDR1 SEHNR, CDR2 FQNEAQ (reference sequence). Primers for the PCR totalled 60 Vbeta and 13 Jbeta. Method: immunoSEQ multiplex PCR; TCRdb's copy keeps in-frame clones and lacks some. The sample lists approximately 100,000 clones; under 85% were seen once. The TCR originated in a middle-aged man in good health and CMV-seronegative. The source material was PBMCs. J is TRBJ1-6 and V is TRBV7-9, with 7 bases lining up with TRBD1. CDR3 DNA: TGTGCCAGCAGCCAGGGGGTTTCACCCCTCCACTTT. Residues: CASSQGVSPLHF. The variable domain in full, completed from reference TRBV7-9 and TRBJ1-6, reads DTGVSQNPRHKITKRGQNVTFRCDPISEHNRLYWYRQTLGQGPEFLTYFQNEAQLEKSRLLSDRFSAERPKGSFSTLEIQRTEQGDSAMYLCASSQGVSPLHFGNGTRLTVT.